The 17 T cell receptor beta chains reported below all come from one sample, sequenced in a study of cytomegalovirus exposure and HLA in healthy donors. The study ran its PCR with 60 Vbeta and 13 Jbeta primers. Data came from immunoSEQ multiplex PCR; TCRdb stores just in-frame clones and leaves some out. This repertoire includes about 140,000 clones. The sample was PBMCs. The receptors derive from a male donor in good health and CMV-seronegative.

This sequence joins TRBV19 and TRBJ2-1; a weak D match, TRBD1 (6 bases). Trimming took 4 bases from V and 8 from J, leaving 18 bases between them. This CDR3 region has 15 residues. Germline CDR1 reads LNHDA; CDR2 reads SQIVND (reference sequence). The CDR3: CASSTWGVKGDEQFF. The CDR3 DNA reads as TGTGCCAGTAGTACATGGGGAGTTAAGGGGGATGAGCAGTTCTTC.

The V gene is TRBV27, the J gene TRBJ2-2; D not resolved. Trimming took 3 bases from V and 6 from J, leaving 11 bases between them. CDR1 and CDR2 from the germline V gene are MNHEY and SMNVEV (reference sequence). The CDR3 is 14 residues long. The CDR3 DNA sequence: TGTGCCAGCAGTTTGTTGGCAGTTCCCGGGGAGCTGTTTTTT. Protein sequence: CASSLLAVPGELFF.

This chain joins TRBV9 and TRBJ2-5, with TRBD2 as a possible D gene (7 bases). This CDR3 has 13 residues. Trimming pared 7 bases from V and 5 bases from J, leaving 15 bases between. Looked up from germline, CDR1 is SGDLS and CDR2 is YYNGEE. CDR3 DNA: TGTGCCAGCGGGACGGGGGGCCGGGAGACCCAGTACTTC. Its translation is CASGTGGRETQYF.

V gene TRBV5-1 combines with J gene TRBJ2-3; a possible D gene is TRBD1 (5 bases). The ends were cut back, 2 bases at V and 0 bases at J, with 16 bases in the middle. CDR1 and CDR2 (germline): SGHRS, YFSETQ. The CDR3 contains 17 residues. The CDR3 here is CASSFLSTATSTDTQYF. In DNA form, the CDR3 reads TGCGCCAGCAGCTTTTTATCGACAGCCACTAGCACAGATACGCAGTATTTT. Complete variable domain (other parts from reference TRBV5-1 and TRBJ2-3): KAGVTQTPRYLIKTRGQQVTLSCSPISGHRSVSWYQQTPGQGLQFLFEYFSETQRNKGNFPGRFSGRQFSNSRSEMNVSTLELGDSALYLCASSFLSTATSTDTQYFGPGTRLTVL.

This sequence joins TRBV7-2 and TRBJ1-5; D possibly corresponds to TRBD1 (5 bases). The CDR3 sequence is 15 residues long. The V end was cut by 3 bases, the J end by 2 bases, with 11 bases between. Germline lookup yields CDR1 SGHTA and CDR2 FQGNSA. The DNA of the CDR3 is TGTGCCAGCAGCTTCGTGGGGCTAGGCAATCAGCCCCAGCATTTT. Translating it yields CASSFVGLGNQPQHF.

The chain employs TRBV4-3 and TRBJ2-7, with a possible D match to TRBD2 (6 bases). Germline V gene lookup returns CDR1 LGHNA and CDR2 YSLEER. This CDR3 contains 14 residues. V lost 4 bases, J lost 4 bases, and 14 bases lay in between. CDR3 DNA sequence: TGCGCCAGCAGCCCCGCTAATGCGGGATACGAGCAGTACTTC. Its translation: CASSPANAGYEQYF.

The chain has TRBV29-1 and TRBJ2-7, with TRBD1 matching 10 bases. V dropped 6 bases and J dropped 1; count of bases not matched to a gene: 0. The CDR3 runs to 12 residues. Germline V gives CDR1 SQVTM, CDR2 ANQGSEA. CDR3 in DNA: TGCAGCGTGGACAGGGGGTCCTACGAGCAGTACTTC. This codes for CSVDRGSYEQYF.

The DNA of the CDR3 is TGTGCCAGCAGTTCCCCCAGGGGGGCAGGTGGCTATGGCTACACCTTC. Protein sequence: CASSSPRGAGGYGYTF. The chain links TRBV6-5 to TRBJ1-2; TRBD1 matches 7 bases. The CDR3 covers 16 residues. The junction had 12 bases not matched to a gene; V was cut back by 4 bases and J by 4 bases. Looked up from germline, CDR1 is MNHEY and CDR2 is SVGAGI.

V gene TRBV5-1 combines with J gene TRBJ2-7; tentatively, D is TRBD2 (5 bases). The CDR3 runs 13 residues. Trimming removed 0 bases from V and 2 bases from J, with 6 bases in between. CDR1 is SGHRS and CDR2 is YFSETQ in the germline V gene. The CDR3 loop is CASSLDGTYEQYF. The CDR3 DNA sequence: TGCGCCAGCAGCTTGGACGGGACCTACGAGCAGTACTTC.

The chain joins TRBV6-5 to TRBJ1-6; D unclear. V lost 2 bases and J lost 10, with 15 bases in between. CDR1 is MNHEY and CDR2 is SVGAGI in the germline V gene. This CDR3 has 15 residues. Here the CDR3 reads CASSYGQRETSPLHF. The CDR3 coding sequence is TGTGCCAGCAGTTACGGGCAGCGGGAAACCTCACCCCTCCACTTT.

V usage is TRBV27 and J usage is TRBJ1-5; 10 bases map to TRBD1. The length of the CDR3 is 16 residues. With V trimmed by 0 bases and J by 6 bases, 5 bases remained unmatched. The germline gives CDR1 MNHEY, CDR2 SMNVEV (reference sequence). The CDR3 reads CASSLSRTGGVQPQHF. Here the CDR3 DNA reads TGTGCCAGCAGTTTATCCCGGACAGGGGGTGTTCAGCCCCAGCATTTT.

The V gene is TRBV2, the J gene TRBJ2-4; D is ambiguous. The CDR3 is 16 residues long. V was clipped by 7 bases and J by 1 base, with 17 bases between them. The germline V gene has CDR1 SNHLY and CDR2 FYNNEI. The CDR3, as DNA: TGTGCCAGCACCCTCGGTTCGGGTAGCGCCAAAAACATTCAGTACTTC. Residues: CASTLGSGSAKNIQYF.

The rearrangement joins TRBV7-8 to TRBJ2-7; D is undetermined. This CDR3 has 13 residues. The V end was cut by 1 base, the J end by 4 bases, with 8 bases between. CDR1 and CDR2 from the germline V gene are SGHVS and FQNEAQ. For the CDR3, the DNA is TGTGCCAGCAGCTTAGTACAGAGTTACGAGCAGTACTTC. This sequence encodes CASSLVQSYEQYF.

The chain has TRBV5-4 and TRBJ2-1, with D hard to call. CDR3 size: 12 residues. V was pared by 2 bases and J by 6 bases, with 6 bases between. The V gene's germline CDR1 is SGHNT and CDR2 YYREEE (reference sequence). The CDR3 DNA sequence: TGTGCCAGCAGCTTTGGCTTCAATGAGCAGTTCTTC. Protein sequence: CASSFGFNEQFF.

The rearrangement joins TRBV4-1 to TRBJ2-2; 10 bases align to TRBD2. The CDR3 runs 17 residues. The germline CDR1 and CDR2 sequences are MGHRA and YSYEKL. Unmatched junction bases numbered 8, after V lost 0 bases and J lost 7 bases. For the CDR3, the DNA is TGCGCCAGCAGCCAAGATTTCCTAGCGGGAGCAGTCGGGGAGCTGTTTTTT. This translates into CASSQDFLAGAVGELFF.

The chain employs TRBV27 and TRBJ2-7, with 9 nucleotides matching TRBD2. The length of the CDR3 is 15 residues. Trimming cost V 5 bases and J 0 bases; bases outside gene matches: 5. The germline CDR1 and CDR2 sequences are MNHEY and SMNVEV (reference sequence). This chain's CDR3 is CASSDLAGPSYEQYF. As DNA, the CDR3 is TGTGCCAGCAGTGATCTAGCGGGACCCTCCTACGAGCAGTACTTC.

The chain joins TRBV11-3 to TRBJ2-7; 9 bases map to TRBD2. CDR1 is SGHNT, CDR2 YENEEA, per germline. This CDR3 spans 15 amino acids. The junction had 5 bases not matched to a gene; V was cut back by 5 bases and J by 0 bases. The CDR3 reads CASSTSGGSSYEQYF. The CDR3 DNA is TGTGCCAGCAGCACCAGCGGGGGGAGCTCCTACGAGCAGTACTTC.